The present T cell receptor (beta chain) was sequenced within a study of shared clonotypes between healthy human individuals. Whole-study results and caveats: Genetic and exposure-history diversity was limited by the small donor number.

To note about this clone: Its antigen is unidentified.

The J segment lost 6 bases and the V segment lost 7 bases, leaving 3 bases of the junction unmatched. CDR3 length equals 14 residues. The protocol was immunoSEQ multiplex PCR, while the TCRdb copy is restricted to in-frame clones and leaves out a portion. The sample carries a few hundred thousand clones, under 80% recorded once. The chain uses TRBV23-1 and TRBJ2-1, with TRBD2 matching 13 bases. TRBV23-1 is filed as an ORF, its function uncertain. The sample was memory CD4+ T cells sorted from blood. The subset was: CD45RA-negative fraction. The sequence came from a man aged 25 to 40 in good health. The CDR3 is CASTLAGGFNEQFF. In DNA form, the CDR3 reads TGCGCCAGCACACTAGCGGGAGGGTTCAATGAGCAGTTCTTC.